This T cell receptor (beta chain) originates from a study of OX40 agonist ivuxolimab in advanced cancers. Here immunoSEQ multiplex PCR was the method, and the copy in TCRdb shows in-frame clones only, minus some. Found here are approximately 67,000 clones, approximately 90% of them singletons; the top ten hold approximately 2.2%. In the case of this clone: Antigen unknown.

Study results and limitations: In CD8+ T cells, expanded clones were on average more numerous than in CD4+.

This CDR3 is 13 amino acids long. V was shortened by 4 bases and J by 3 bases, with 10 bases between the two germline ends. Per the germline V gene, CDR1 is SGHTA and CDR2 is FQGNSA. Sequencing used CD4+ or CD8+ T cells sorted from blood, obtained in a trial of the OX40 agonist ivuxolimab. The chain joins TRBV7-2 to TRBJ2-7; no clear D. This sequence originates from an adult with an advanced solid tumor such as melanoma, head and neck, liver or kidney cancer. The CDR3 coding sequence is TGTGCCAGCAGCTCGGACGGGTACTACGAGCAGTACTTC. Translation gives CASSSDGYYEQYF.